These 29 T cell receptor beta chains came from one sample sequenced in a study of cytomegalovirus exposure and HLA in healthy donors. Primers for the PCR totalled 60 Vbeta and 13 Jbeta. Using immunoSEQ multiplex PCR, the repertoire was profiled, and TCRdb retains in-frame clones only, with some absent. The top ten hold roughly 3% of the sample, which has some 120,000 clones, over 70% seen once. Input material: PBMCs. These receptors were collected from a middle-aged woman in good health and CMV-seropositive.

Concerning this clone: Compared with germline, one end of the junction differs, possibly owing to a read error. The genes are TRBV7-7 and TRBJ1-5; TRBD1 might be the D (6 bases). The CDR3 has 13 amino acids. Germline CDR1 is SSHAT and CDR2 is FNYEAQ (reference sequence). CDR3 coding DNA: TGTGCTAGCAGCTCAGGGGCGGGTCAGCCCCAGCATTTT. This sequence encodes CASSSGAGQPQHF.

To note about this clone: This same CDR3 is encoded by further DNA sequences in the sample. The chain employs TRBV2 and TRBJ1-5; D not resolved. Germline CDR1 is SNHLY and CDR2 is FYNNEI. V was trimmed by 6 bases and J by 6 bases, leaving 15 bases between them. The CDR3 covers 14 residues. The CDR3 region is CASSPKEVSQPQHF. Written as DNA, the CDR3 is TGTGCCAGCAGCCCTAAGGAGGTGAGTCAGCCCCAGCATTTT.

This chain connects TRBV15 to TRBJ1-2; 9 positions match TRBD1. Germline V CDR1 and CDR2: LNHNV, YYDKDF (reference sequence). The CDR3 contains 16 residues. With V trimmed by 2 bases and J by 4 bases, 8 bases remained unmatched. The CDR3, as DNA: TGTGCCACCAGCAGACCCCTGACAGGGGGATCCTATGGCTACACCTTC. Amino acids: CATSRPLTGGSYGYTF.

This chain links TRBV19 with TRBJ1-1; no reliable D call. The CDR3 has 15 amino acids. Trimming took off 9 bases at V and 1 base at J, with 18 bases between the two ends. Germline V CDR1 and CDR2: LNHDA, SQIVND (reference sequence). The CDR3 DNA sequence: TGTGCCAGCCAGCAGGCGGGGAGGGAGAACACTGAAGCTTTCTTT. Translated: CASQQAGRENTEAFF. Full variable domain (remainder filled in from reference TRBV19 and TRBJ1-1): DGGITQSPKYLFRKEGQNVTLSCEQNLNHDAMYWYRQDPGQGLRLIYYSQIVNDFQKGDIAEGYSVSREKKESFPLTVTSAQKNPTAFYLCASQQAGRENTEAFFGQGTRLTVV.

The rearrangement joins TRBV13 to TRBJ2-6; 10 nucleotides align to TRBD1. V was clipped by 5 bases and J by 4 bases; unmatched bases: 8. Per germline, CDR1 PRHDT and CDR2 FYEKMQ (reference sequence). The CDR3 has 17 residues. CDR3: CASSPRQGAFGANVLTF. The CDR3 bases are TGTGCCAGCAGCCCTCGACAGGGGGCTTTCGGGGCCAACGTCCTGACTTTC.

The V gene is TRBV9, the J gene TRBJ1-5; the D gene is possibly TRBD1 (5 bases). Trimming cost V 3 bases and J 5 bases, with 15 bases left between them. Germline assignment: CDR1 SGDLS and CDR2 YYNGEE. This CDR3 comprises 15 residues. The DNA of the CDR3 is TGTGCCAGCAGCGCGGGGGTGGTGGCCCATCAGCCCCAGCATTTT. It codes for CASSAGVVAHQPQHF.

The V and J genes are TRBV5-1 and TRBJ1-1; D gene unclear. The V and J ends lost 4 bases and 7 bases respectively, with 14 bases between them. Germline values: CDR1 SGHRS, CDR2 YFSETQ. The CDR3 consists of 13 residues. For the CDR3, the DNA is TGCGCCAGCAGCCCGGAGGTGGATAATGAAGCTTTCTTT. Translation gives CASSPEVDNEAFF.

The gene calls are TRBV28 and TRBJ2-7; tentatively, D is TRBD2 (5 bases). CDR1 and CDR2 (germline): MDHEN, SYDVKM. The CDR3 runs to 16 residues. Trimming cost V 6 bases and J 0 bases, with 18 bases left between them. The CDR3 DNA sequence: TGTGCCAGCAGGGAGGTACAAGGACCCTTCTCCTACGAGCAGTACTTC. Its protein product is CASREVQGPFSYEQYF.

This clone appeared once. This chain joins TRBV7-9 and TRBJ1-1; TRBD1 might be the D (6 bases). The CDR3 has 16 amino acids. Germline CDR1 SEHNR, CDR2 FQNEAQ (reference sequence). Trimming left V 5 bases short and J 1 base short, with 17 bases between. Here the CDR3 reads CASSHQGGGPNTEAFF. The CDR3 nucleotides are TGTGCCAGCAGCCACCAGGGAGGGGGGCCGAACACTGAAGCTTTCTTT.

The chain joins TRBV27 to TRBJ1-1; D ambiguous. V lost 0 bases, J lost 5 bases, and 16 bases lay in between. The CDR3 contains 16 residues. Germline V gene data show CDR1 as MNHEY and CDR2 as SMNVEV (reference sequence). In DNA, the CDR3 is TGTGCCAGCAGTTTATCGGTTGCCCTGGGCGGGACTGAAGCTTTCTTT. It translates to CASSLSVALGGTEAFF.

This rearrangement joins TRBV9 to TRBJ2-1; 9 bases agree with TRBD2. The CDR3 sequence is 15 residues long. V dropped 3 bases and J dropped 8; count of bases not matched to a gene: 9. The germline V gene encodes CDR1 SGDLS and CDR2 YYNGEE. CDR3 protein: CASSAASGAPHEQFF. The DNA for the CDR3 is TGTGCCAGCAGCGCGGCTAGCGGGGCCCCCCATGAGCAGTTCTTC. The variable domain in full, with the rest retrieved from reference TRBV9 and TRBJ2-1, is DSGVTQTPKHLITATGQRVTLRCSPRSGDLSVYWYQQSLDQGLQFLIQYYNGEERAKGNILERFSAQQFPDLHSELNLSSLELGDSALYFCASSAASGAPHEQFFGPGTRLTVL.

The CDR3, as DNA: TGTGCCAGCAGACTTCGGACAGAATATGGCTACACCTTC. Its protein is CASRLRTEYGYTF. This sequence joins TRBV6-5 and TRBJ1-2; D is perhaps TRBD1 (6 bases). V lost 6 bases to trimming and J lost 5 bases, with 13 bases between them. The germline V gene has CDR1 MNHEY and CDR2 SVGAGI. The CDR3 is 13 residues long.

This chain connects TRBV2 to TRBJ1-2; D is ambiguous. The CDR3 runs to 14 residues. The ends were cut back, 6 bases at V and 3 bases at J, with 14 bases in the middle. Germline loops: CDR1 SNHLY, CDR2 FYNNEI. The CDR3 nucleotides read TGTGCCAGCAGGGACCGGGATCAGGACTATGGCTACACCTTC. Its protein product is CASRDRDQDYGYTF. Full variable domain (remainder filled in from reference TRBV2 and TRBJ1-2): EPEVTQTPSHQVTQMGQEVILRCVPISNHLYFYWYRQILGQKVEFLVSFYNNEISEKSEIFDDQFSVERPDGSNFTLKIRSTKLEDSAMYFCASRDRDQDYGYTFGSGTRLTVV.

V usage is TRBV11-3 and J usage is TRBJ1-2; perhaps TRBD1 as D (5 bases). Germline V gene sequence: CDR1 SGHNT, CDR2 YENEEA. V was trimmed by 4 bases and J by 4 bases, leaving 19 bases between them. This CDR3 comprises 16 residues. Here the CDR3 reads CASSSETESDSYGYTF. As DNA, the CDR3 is TGTGCCAGCAGCTCCGAGACAGAGTCTGATTCCTATGGCTACACCTTC.

The chain has TRBV5-1 and TRBJ2-3; 10 bases fit TRBD2. The CDR3 runs to 15 residues. Germline values: CDR1 SGHRS, CDR2 YFSETQ. V shed 4 bases, J shed 1 base, and the junction held 3 bases outside the gene matches. The CDR3 DNA sequence: TGCGCCAGCAGCCGCGGGACTAGCGGCACAGATACGCAGTATTTT. Protein product: CASSRGTSGTDTQYF.

The rearrangement links TRBV28 to TRBJ1-5; D not resolved. CDR1 and CDR2 from the germline V gene are MDHEN and SYDVKM. This CDR3 region has 14 residues. Trimming cost V 7 bases and J 0 bases, with 10 bases left between them. CDR3: CASMWANSNQPQHF. The CDR3 nucleotides read TGTGCCAGCATGTGGGCCAATAGCAATCAGCCCCAGCATTTT. The variable domain in full, with the rest retrieved from reference TRBV28 and TRBJ1-5, is DVKVTQSSRYLVKRTGEKVFLECVQDMDHENMFWYRQDPGLGLRLIYFSYDVKMKEKGDIPEGYSVSREKKERFSLILESASTNQTSMYLCASMWANSNQPQHFGDGTRLSIL.

The V gene is TRBV7-2, the J gene TRBJ2-7; D might be TRBD1 (7 bases). V was shortened by 2 bases and J by 2 bases, with 25 bases between the two germline ends. Germline V CDR1 and CDR2: SGHTA, FQGNSA. The CDR3 length is 19 residues. DNA for the CDR3: TGTGCCAGCAGCTTACGTCAACCGGGAGACAGGGACCCCGCCTACGAGCAGTACTTC. Amino acid sequence: CASSLRQPGDRDPAYEQYF.

Concerning this clone itself: Within the sample, other DNA sequences also encode this same CDR3. The chain recombines TRBV7-2 with TRBJ2-3; 8 bases fit TRBD2. The V and J ends lost 4 bases and 6 bases, in that order; junction bases with no gene match: 6. Germline CDR1 SGHTA, CDR2 FQGNSA. This CDR3 spans 14 amino acids. CDR3 protein: CASSSPGGLDTQYF. As DNA, the CDR3 is TGTGCCAGCAGCTCCCCGGGGGGGCTTGATACGCAGTATTTT.

This rearrangement joins TRBV19 to TRBJ1-2, with D possibly matching TRBD1 (6 bases). CDR3 size: 14 residues. Trimming shortened V by 4 bases and J by 2 bases, and 11 bases separated the two germline ends. CDR1 is LNHDA and CDR2 is SQIVND in the germline V gene (reference sequence). For the CDR3, the DNA is TGTGCCAGTAGTACCCAGGGGCAGAACTATGGCTACACCTTC. Translated, it gives CASSTQGQNYGYTF.

The gene calls are TRBV4-3 and TRBJ2-1; TRBD1 aligns across 7 bases. The V gene end was trimmed by 5 bases and the J gene end by 7 bases; junction bases not matched to a gene: 8. The germline CDR1 and CDR2 sequences are LGHNA and YSLEER. There are 14 residues in the CDR3. The chain's CDR3 is CASSYRQGRNEQFF. CDR3 in DNA: TGCGCCAGCAGCTACCGACAGGGAAGAAATGAGCAGTTCTTC.

J is TRBJ2-7 and V is TRBV7-8; the match to TRBD2 covers 9 bases. V lost 3 bases to trimming and J lost 4 bases; unmatched junction nucleotides: 4. The CDR3 has 14 amino acids. Germline values: CDR1 SGHVS, CDR2 FQNEAQ. CDR3 sequence: CASSFSGSAYEQYF. DNA of the CDR3: TGTGCCAGCAGCTTTAGCGGGAGTGCATACGAGCAGTACTTC.

The V and J genes are TRBV7-9 and TRBJ1-5; 12 positions agree with TRBD1. Germline V gene lookup returns CDR1 SEHNR and CDR2 FQNEAQ (reference sequence). V gave up 5 bases and J gave up 6 bases; unmatched junction bases: 2. This CDR3 is built from 14 residues. DNA of the CDR3: TGTGCCAGCAGCCGGGACAGGGGGCTTCAGCCCCAGCATTTT. Translated: CASSRDRGLQPQHF.

The J gene is TRBJ1-6, the V gene TRBV2, with a possible D match to TRBD1 (6 bases). Trimming removed 5 bases at V and 9 bases at J, with 14 bases between. CDR1 SNHLY and CDR2 FYNNEI come from the germline V gene. CDR3 length: 14 residues. The CDR3, as DNA: TGTGCCAGCAGTCAAGGGGGGGGAAGTTCACCCCTCCACTTT. Amino acids: CASSQGGGSSPLHF. Together with reference TRBV2 and TRBJ1-6, the CDR3 gives the full variable domain: EPEVTQTPSHQVTQMGQEVILRCVPISNHLYFYWYRQILGQKVEFLVSFYNNEISEKSEIFDDQFSVERPDGSNFTLKIRSTKLEDSAMYFCASSQGGGSSPLHFGNGTRLTVT.

This rearrangement joins TRBV4-3 to TRBJ1-4; TRBD1 matches 9 bases. J was trimmed by 2 bases and V by 0 bases; bases with no gene match: 4. The CDR3 is 17 amino acids. Germline assignment: CDR1 LGHNA and CDR2 YSLEER. This chain's CDR3 is CASSQDHRGPTNEKLFF. CDR3 nucleotides: TGCGCCAGCAGCCAAGATCACAGGGGGCCCACTAATGAAAAACTGTTTTTT.

The gene calls are TRBV7-2 and TRBJ2-7, with 9 nucleotides matching TRBD2. The CDR3 spans 18 residues. The V gene's germline CDR1 is SGHTA and CDR2 FQGNSA. The J segment lost 3 bases and the V segment lost 4 bases, leaving 16 bases of the junction unmatched. The CDR3 loop is CASSSAAGGLASFYEQYF. CDR3 nucleotides: TGTGCCAGCAGCTCTGCTGCCGGTGGACTAGCGTCATTCTACGAGCAGTACTTC.

This clone was seen only a few times. The V gene is TRBV6-1, the J gene TRBJ2-2; 7 bases fit TRBD1. The junction had 11 bases not matched to a gene; V was cut back by 10 bases and J by 3 bases. Germline CDR1 is MNHNS and CDR2 is SASEGT. The CDR3 is made up of 15 amino acids. The CDR3 DNA reads TGTGCCACCAAAGACAGGGCCTTTGACACCGGGGAGCTGTTTTTT. As protein: CATKDRAFDTGELFF.

In its sample, this clone was seen a few times. This chain joins TRBV6-6 and TRBJ2-7; 12 nucleotides match TRBD1. Germline CDR1 reads MNHNY; CDR2 reads SVGAGI (reference sequence). After removal of 6 bases from V and 5 bases from J, the junction contained 5 bases not matched to a gene. The CDR3 spans 14 residues. CDR3 sequence: CASRPGTGGDEQYF. The CDR3 DNA reads as TGTGCCAGCAGACCCGGGACAGGGGGCGACGAGCAGTACTTC.

This sequence joins TRBV25-1 and TRBJ1-1; tentative D call: TRBD1 (6 bases). Trimming left V 6 bases short and J 2 bases short, with 19 bases between. The CDR3 runs 16 residues. The germline gives CDR1 MGHDK, CDR2 SYGVNS. CDR3 sequence (DNA): TGTGCCAGCAGCCCCCCCGGGGGGGCCCCCAACACTGAAGCTTTCTTT. Residues: CASSPPGGAPNTEAFF.

The chain links TRBV6-5 to TRBJ1-2; TRBD1 might be the D (6 bases). CDR3 size: 15 residues. Germline-derived CDR1 and CDR2 are MNHEY and SVGAGI. V shed 5 bases and J shed 4 bases, with 17 bases lying between them. CDR3 protein: CASSQNREGFYGYTF. The CDR3 region has the DNA TGTGCCAGCAGTCAAAACAGGGAGGGGTTCTATGGCTACACCTTC.